This entry is about one TCR beta chain. The CDR3 end falls 3 residues outside the read, so it is completed with the germline J gene. This sample is drawn from a study of T cells in women clearing cervical HPV infection. The length of the CDR3 is 14 residues. The germline V gene encodes CDR1 SGHRS and CDR2 YFSETQ. Trimming at V came to 7 bases and at J to 4 bases, leaving 7 bases not matched to a gene. The repertoire was sequenced with immunoSEQ multiplex PCR; TCRdb's copy has only in-frame clones and lacks some. Its listing shows some 39,000 clones. The J gene is TRBJ1-4, the V gene TRBV5-1; TRBD1 aligns across 7 bases. Sequencing was carried out using blood buffy coat. This sequence originates from a woman between 18 and 70 years old with a cervical HPV16 infection that either progressed to CIN3+ or cleared (not recorded which). The CDR3 loop reads CASCPGQNNEKLFF. The covered CDR3 bases are TGCGCCAGCTGTCCGGGACAGAATAATGAAAAA.